The T cell receptor beta chain described here comes from a study of OX40 agonist ivuxolimab in advanced cancers. Study-level findings and limits: Clonal expansion was seen in CD4+ and CD8+ blood T cells by week 6 at 0.1 to 3.0 mg/kg.

This table comes from immunoSEQ multiplex PCR, and its TCRdb copy is limited to in-frame clones, with some not included. Of 65,000 to 95,000 clones in the sample, about 88% were seen once. This clone was found once. The target antigen is unknown. The V end lost 1 base, the J end lost 4 bases, and 9 bases lay between the germline ends. CDR3 length: 14 amino acids. CDR1 is SGHNT and CDR2 is YENEEA in the germline V gene. This TCR came from an adult with an advanced solid tumor such as melanoma, head and neck, liver or kidney cancer. The V and J genes are TRBV11-3 and TRBJ2-3; D is unclear. The specimen comprised CD4+ or CD8+ T cells sorted from blood, sampled in a trial of the OX40 agonist ivuxolimab. CDR3 sequence: CASSLGRAADTQYF. The CDR3, as DNA: TGTGCCAGCAGCTTAGGTCGTGCGGCAGATACGCAGTATTTT.